One sample yielded the 9 T cell receptor beta chains listed below, sequenced in a study of cytomegalovirus exposure and HLA in healthy donors (dated by TCRdb to 2016 to 2017). Receptor amplification or capture employed the immunoSEQ multiplex PCR assay. TCRdb holds this immuneACCESS table with in-frame rearrangements only. Some clones are missing; in checked studies, unresolved V genes explain under half, and the rest has no known cause. This sample comprises over 250,000 clones, roughly nine tenths of them detected only once. Approximately 1% of the sample comes from the top ten. Sequencing used PBMCs. These TCRs come from a woman under 40 in good health and CMV-seropositive.

The chain employs TRBV19 and TRBJ1-1, with a possible D match to TRBD1 (5 bases). Looked up from germline, CDR1 is LNHDA and CDR2 is SQIVND (reference sequence). V gave up 5 bases and J gave up 4 bases, with 17 bases separating them. The CDR3 sequence is 15 residues long. CDR3 DNA sequence: TGTGCCAGTAGTTCTTGGACGCCGGGGGGCACTGAAGCTTTCTTT. As protein: CASSSWTPGGTEAFF.

The V call is TRBV4-1, the J call TRBJ2-5; no definite D call. Per germline, CDR1 MGHRA and CDR2 YSYEKL. V gave up 4 bases and J gave up 4 bases, with 16 bases separating them. This CDR3 contains 15 residues. CDR3 bases: TGCGCCAGCAGCCCCCTCGGCGATTTTAGAGAGACCCAGTACTTC. This gives the protein CASSPLGDFRETQYF.

This chain connects TRBV19 to TRBJ2-1; D is unresolved. The CDR3 contains 12 residues. Germline CDR1 and CDR2: LNHDA and SQIVND (reference sequence). V lost 1 base and J lost 9, with 7 bases in between. Written as DNA, the CDR3 is TGTGCCAGTAGTATAGTCTTTAGTGAGCAGTTCTTC. Protein sequence: CASSIVFSEQFF.

The V gene is TRBV28, the J gene TRBJ2-5, with D perhaps TRBD2 (5 bases). The germline V gene has CDR1 MDHEN and CDR2 SYDVKM. This CDR3 has 15 residues. The V end lost 10 bases, the J end lost 4 bases, and 22 bases lay between the germline ends. CDR3 amino acids: CATSFGSRVSETQYF. The CDR3 DNA follows: TGTGCCACTAGTTTTGGGTCGCGGGTTTCAGAGACCCAGTACTTC.

This clone turned up a few times. The chain carries TRBV28 and TRBJ2-5; 7 nucleotides line up with TRBD2. CDR1 is MDHEN, CDR2 SYDVKM, per germline. V lost 7 bases and J lost 4; bases outside the gene matches: 3. The CDR3 consists of 12 residues. CDR3 bases: TGTGCCAGCACCTGGGGGGGAGAGACCCAGTACTTC. The encoded protein is CASTWGGETQYF.

The chain joins TRBV28 to TRBJ1-5; D is ambiguous. Germline values: CDR1 MDHEN, CDR2 SYDVKM. This CDR3 is 12 amino acids long. V was pared by 5 bases and J by 4 bases, with 6 bases between. In DNA form, the CDR3 reads TGTGCCAGCAGTAGGGAAAATCAGCCCCAGCATTTT. Its protein product is CASSRENQPQHF. Looking up the rest from reference TRBV28 and TRBJ1-5 gives the full variable domain: DVKVTQSSRYLVKRTGEKVFLECVQDMDHENMFWYRQDPGLGLRLIYFSYDVKMKEKGDIPEGYSVSREKKERFSLILESASTNQTSMYLCASSRENQPQHFGDGTRLSIL.

This clone was seen only once. The chain carries TRBV19 and TRBJ1-2, with 10 bases fitting TRBD1. The junction had 9 bases not matched to a gene; V was cut back by 5 bases and J by 9 bases. CDR1 and CDR2 (germline): LNHDA, SQIVND (reference sequence). This CDR3 has 14 residues. The CDR3: CASSRPGQGRSYTF. The CDR3 bases are TGTGCCAGTAGTCGTCCGGGACAGGGGAGAAGCTACACCTTC.

The chain uses TRBV5-1 and TRBJ1-5, with D tentatively TRBD1 (5 bases). The CDR3 covers 19 residues. Trimming took off 3 bases at V and 0 bases at J, with 22 bases between the two ends. The germline V gene encodes CDR1 SGHRS and CDR2 YFSETQ. CDR3 sequence reads: CASSSTSPSKGPSNQPQHF. The CDR3 DNA is TGCGCCAGCAGCTCGACGAGCCCGTCTAAGGGGCCTAGCAATCAGCCCCAGCATTTT. Together with reference TRBV5-1 and TRBJ1-5, the CDR3 gives the full variable domain: KAGVTQTPRYLIKTRGQQVTLSCSPISGHRSVSWYQQTPGQGLQFLFEYFSETQRNKGNFPGRFSGRQFSNSRSEMNVSTLELGDSALYLCASSSTSPSKGPSNQPQHFGDGTRLSIL.

The chain has TRBV6-6 and TRBJ1-4; no reliable D call. The CDR3 extends over 12 amino acids. The V and J ends lost 4 bases and 5 bases respectively, with 5 bases between them. Germline CDR1 reads MNHNY; CDR2 reads SVGAGI (reference sequence). Written as DNA, the CDR3 is TGTGCCAGCAGTTGGAACAATGAAAAACTGTTTTTT. Its translation is CASSWNNEKLFF.